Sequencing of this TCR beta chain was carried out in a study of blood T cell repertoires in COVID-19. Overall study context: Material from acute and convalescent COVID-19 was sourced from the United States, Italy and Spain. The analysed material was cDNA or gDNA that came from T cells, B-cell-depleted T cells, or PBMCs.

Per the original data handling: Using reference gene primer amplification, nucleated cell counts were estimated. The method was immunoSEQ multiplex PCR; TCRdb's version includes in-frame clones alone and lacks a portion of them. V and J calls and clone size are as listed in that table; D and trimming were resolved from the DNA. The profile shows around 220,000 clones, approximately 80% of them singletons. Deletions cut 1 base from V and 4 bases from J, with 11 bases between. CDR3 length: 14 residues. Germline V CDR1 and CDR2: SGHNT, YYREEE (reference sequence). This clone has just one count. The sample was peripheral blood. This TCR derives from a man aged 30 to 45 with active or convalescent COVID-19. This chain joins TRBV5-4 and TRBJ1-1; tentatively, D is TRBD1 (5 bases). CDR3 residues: CASSLSTGRTEAFF. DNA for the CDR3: TGTGCCAGCAGCTTGTCAACAGGTCGCACTGAAGCTTTCTTT. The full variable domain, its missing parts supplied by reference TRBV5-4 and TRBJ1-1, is ETGVTQSPTHLIKTRGQQVTLRCSSQSGHNTVSWYQQALGQGPQFIFQYYREEENGRGNFPPRFSGLQFPNYSSELNVNALELDDSALYLCASSLSTGRTEAFFGQGTRLTVV.